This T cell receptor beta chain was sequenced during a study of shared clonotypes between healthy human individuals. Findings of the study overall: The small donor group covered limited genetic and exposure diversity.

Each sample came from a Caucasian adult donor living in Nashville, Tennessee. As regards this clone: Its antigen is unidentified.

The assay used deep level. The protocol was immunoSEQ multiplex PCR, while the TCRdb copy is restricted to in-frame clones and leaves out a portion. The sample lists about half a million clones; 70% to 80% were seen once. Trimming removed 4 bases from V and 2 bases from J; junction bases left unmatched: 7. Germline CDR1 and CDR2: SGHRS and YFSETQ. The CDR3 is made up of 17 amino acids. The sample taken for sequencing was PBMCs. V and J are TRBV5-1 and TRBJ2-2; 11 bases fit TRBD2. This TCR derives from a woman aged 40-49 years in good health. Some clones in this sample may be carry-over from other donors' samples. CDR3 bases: TGCGCCAGCAGCCCGGGACTAGCGGCAATTAACACCGGGGAGCTGTTTTTT. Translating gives CASSPGLAAINTGELFF. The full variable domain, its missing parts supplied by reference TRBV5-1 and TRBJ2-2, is KAGVTQTPRYLIKTRGQQVTLSCSPISGHRSVSWYQQTPGQGLQFLFEYFSETQRNKGNFPGRFSGRQFSNSRSEMNVSTLELGDSALYLCASSPGLAAINTGELFFGEGSRLTVL.